A selection of T cell receptor beta chains follows, all from one sample in a study of OX40 agonist ivuxolimab in advanced cancers. The data were produced by immunoSEQ multiplex PCR, yet TCRdb's version contains in-frame clones alone and is incomplete. The table includes approximately 70,000 clones, about 85% detected once. Material: CD4+ or CD8+ T cells sorted from blood, obtained in a trial of the OX40 agonist ivuxolimab. These receptors all stem from an adult with an advanced solid tumor such as melanoma, head and neck, liver or kidney cancer. Each CDR3 is given without its conserved first and last residue.

cdr3_length: 11
j_call: TRBJ2-5
v_call: TRBV4-2
cdr3_aa: ASSRGQEETQY

cdr3_length: 9
j_call: TRBJ2-3
v_call: TRBV20-1
cdr3_aa: SASHQDTQY

cdr3_length: 13
j_call: TRBJ2-6
v_call: TRBV5-1
cdr3_aa: ASSEQGAGANVLT

cdr3_length: 12
j_call: TRBJ2-2
v_call: TRBV5-4
cdr3_aa: ASSGRDYTGELF

cdr3_length: 11
j_call: TRBJ2-5
v_call: TRBV7-2
cdr3_aa: ASSLAGGSTQY

cdr3_length: 14
j_call: TRBJ1-2
v_call: TRBV10-3
cdr3_aa: AISESLVGPNYGYT

cdr3_length: 12
j_call: TRBJ2-2
v_call: TRBV21-1
cdr3_aa: ASSKLGDTGELF

cdr3_length: 15
j_call: TRBJ2-7
v_call: TRBV7-6
cdr3_aa: ASSRRTTSGSSYEQY

cdr3_length: 11
j_call: TRBJ2-5
v_call: TRBV7-2
cdr3_aa: ASSPRGAQTQY

cdr3_length: 14
j_call: TRBJ2-1
v_call: TRBV7-2
cdr3_aa: ASSVIAGTSYNEQF

cdr3_length: 14
j_call: TRBJ1-1
v_call: TRBV7-9
cdr3_aa: ASSFQRLAYGTEAF

cdr3_length: 14
j_call: TRBJ2-3
v_call: TRBV5-4
cdr3_aa: ASSSRDFRATDTQY

cdr3_length: 13
j_call: TRBJ1-3
v_call: TRBV6-1
cdr3_aa: ASSDGLHSGNTIY

cdr3_length: 14
j_call: TRBJ2-3
v_call: TRBV7-9
cdr3_aa: ASSSLGGISTDTQY

cdr3_length: 13
j_call: TRBJ2-7
v_call: TRBV30
cdr3_aa: AWSVDRGISYEQY

cdr3_length: 13
j_call: TRBJ2-2
v_call: TRBV9
cdr3_aa: ASSLSGDVTGELF

cdr3_length: 10
j_call: TRBJ2-4
v_call: TRBV15
cdr3_aa: ATSRDGYIQY

cdr3_length: 11
j_call: TRBJ1-1
v_call: TRBV30
cdr3_aa: AWSVLENTEAF

cdr3_length: 13
j_call: TRBJ2-5
v_call: TRBV9
cdr3_aa: ASSVALQGGETQY

cdr3_length: 13
j_call: TRBJ2-2
v_call: TRBV27
cdr3_aa: ASSPGTANTGELF

cdr3_length: 10
j_call: TRBJ1-3
v_call: TRBV19
cdr3_aa: ASGTDGNTIY

cdr3_length: 14
j_call: TRBJ1-6
v_call: TRBV5-6
cdr3_aa: ASSPDRAWDNSPLH

cdr3_length: 14
j_call: TRBJ2-2
v_call: TRBV5-1
cdr3_aa: ASTAALQGNTGELF

cdr3_length: 13
j_call: TRBJ1-1
v_call: TRBV9
cdr3_aa: ASSVAEGSGTEAF

cdr3_length: 10
j_call: TRBJ1-1
v_call: TRBV29-1
cdr3_aa: SAGTGTGKAF

cdr3_length: 12
j_call: TRBJ2-7
v_call: TRBV5-6
cdr3_aa: ASSFRGPSYEQY

cdr3_length: 11
j_call: TRBJ2-3
v_call: TRBV6-5
cdr3_aa: ASSYRGSDTQY

cdr3_length: 13
j_call: TRBJ2-7
v_call: TRBV5-1
cdr3_aa: ASSSGTSDSYEQY

cdr3_length: 12
j_call: TRBJ2-5
v_call: TRBV6-4
cdr3_aa: ASNVLAWVKTQY

cdr3_length: 11
j_call: TRBJ2-7
v_call: TRBV5-4
cdr3_aa: ASSFIGGDEQY

cdr3_length: 12
j_call: TRBJ2-7
v_call: TRBV5-1
cdr3_aa: ASSAQGDIKEQY

cdr3_length: 13
j_call: TRBJ1-2
v_call: TRBV28
cdr3_aa: ASRPPLSQTIYYT

cdr3_length: 13
j_call: TRBJ2-2
v_call: TRBV4-1
cdr3_aa: ASSQDHRGAGELF

cdr3_length: 13
j_call: TRBJ2-3
v_call: TRBV5-1
cdr3_aa: ASSLGDRGTDTQY

cdr3_length: 11
j_call: TRBJ2-7
v_call: TRBV6-5
cdr3_aa: ASSRREGYEQY

cdr3_length: 12
j_call: TRBJ1-2
v_call: TRBV4-2
cdr3_aa: ASSQRTQASGYT

cdr3_length: 13
j_call: TRBJ1-1
v_call: TRBV6-1
cdr3_aa: ASSELTGGETEAF

cdr3_length: 14
j_call: TRBJ2-1
v_call: TRBV23-1
cdr3_aa: ASGLGRERYYNEQF

cdr3_length: 12
j_call: TRBJ2-7
v_call: TRBV18
cdr3_aa: ASSPDQTRGEQY

cdr3_length: 14
j_call: TRBJ2-5
v_call: TRBV28
cdr3_aa: ASSLIGAWTEETQY

cdr3_length: 12
j_call: TRBJ1-4
v_call: TRBV5-6
cdr3_aa: ASSLFGSGEKLF

cdr3_length: 13
j_call: TRBJ1-1
v_call: TRBV7-6
cdr3_aa: ASSLYRGLNTEAF

cdr3_length: 14
j_call: TRBJ2-7
v_call: TRBV4-1
cdr3_aa: ASSQEKRTGRYEQY

cdr3_length: 13
j_call: TRBJ1-1
v_call: TRBV7-2
cdr3_aa: ASSLFGHMNTEAF

cdr3_length: 16
j_call: TRBJ1-6
v_call: TRBV27
cdr3_aa: ASTNKKETSSYNSPLH

cdr3_length: 13
j_call: TRBJ2-2
v_call: TRBV19
cdr3_aa: ASSTGHQSTGELF

cdr3_length: 13
j_call: TRBJ2-3
v_call: TRBV18
cdr3_aa: ASSLTETYTDTQY

cdr3_length: 11
j_call: TRBJ1-2
v_call: TRBV28
cdr3_aa: ASSPGQGDGYT

cdr3_length: 15
j_call: TRBJ2-3
v_call: TRBV7-3
cdr3_aa: ASSPEGAGGITDTQY

cdr3_length: 14
j_call: TRBJ1-5
v_call: TRBV19
cdr3_aa: ASSIQGVDSNQPQH

cdr3_length: 13
j_call: TRBJ1-1
v_call: TRBV7-2
cdr3_aa: ASSSQTGRNTEAF

cdr3_length: 11
j_call: TRBJ2-5
v_call: TRBV5-1
cdr3_aa: ASSANYQETQY

cdr3_length: 12
j_call: TRBJ2-5
v_call: TRBV5-1
cdr3_aa: ASSLGTGQETQY

cdr3_length: 13
j_call: TRBJ1-2
v_call: TRBV5-1
cdr3_aa: ASSLTADDLYGYT

cdr3_length: 11
j_call: TRBJ1-5
v_call: TRBV19
cdr3_aa: ASSWQVDQPQH

cdr3_length: 13
j_call: TRBJ2-3
v_call: TRBV5-4
cdr3_aa: ASSLPNRATDTQY

cdr3_length: 13
j_call: TRBJ2-5
v_call: TRBV5-1
cdr3_aa: ASSPHSRGGETQY

cdr3_length: 12
j_call: TRBJ2-3
v_call: TRBV18
cdr3_aa: ASSPPSLGDTQY

cdr3_length: 10
j_call: TRBJ2-5
v_call: TRBV7-2
cdr3_aa: ASSSFQETQY